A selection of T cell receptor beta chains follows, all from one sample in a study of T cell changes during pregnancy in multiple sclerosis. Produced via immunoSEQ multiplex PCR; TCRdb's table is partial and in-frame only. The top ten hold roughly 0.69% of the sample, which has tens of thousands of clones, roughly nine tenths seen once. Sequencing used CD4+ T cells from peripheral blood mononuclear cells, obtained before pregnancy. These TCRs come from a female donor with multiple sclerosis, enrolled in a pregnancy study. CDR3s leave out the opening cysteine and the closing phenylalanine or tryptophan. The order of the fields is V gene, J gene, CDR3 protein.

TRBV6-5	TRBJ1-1	ASSARQRRQAF
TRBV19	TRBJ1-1	ASSIWGGTF
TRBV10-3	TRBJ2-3	AIGRDAGTQY
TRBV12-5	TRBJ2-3	ASGLAGADTQY
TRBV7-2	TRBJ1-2	ASSLAAGWNRVYGYT
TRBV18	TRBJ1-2	ASSPGTDYGYT
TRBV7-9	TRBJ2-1	ASSLRPPRGRQGEQF
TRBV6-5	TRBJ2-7	ASSFSWYEQY
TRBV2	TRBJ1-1	ASRKGQGNTEAF
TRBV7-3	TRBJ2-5	ASSPGQGRETQY
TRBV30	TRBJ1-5	AWSVGPYRGERSNQPQH
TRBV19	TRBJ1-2	ASSPRLAGTLVGYT
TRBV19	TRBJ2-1	ASRRTGGYNEQF
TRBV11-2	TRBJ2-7	ASSLDQGSYEQY
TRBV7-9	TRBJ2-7	ASSQTGTSGMRSYEQY
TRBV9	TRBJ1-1	ASSPRDRLNTEAF
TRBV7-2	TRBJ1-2	ASSLPGAEGDYGYT
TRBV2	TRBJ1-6	ASSEFRSSYNSPLH
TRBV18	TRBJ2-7	ASSPGTGVDYEQY
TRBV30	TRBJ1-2	AWKIEARSNIVGTGLPYGYT
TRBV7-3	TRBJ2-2	ASSPRTSGVSGELF
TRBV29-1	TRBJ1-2	SSRDRVDYGYT
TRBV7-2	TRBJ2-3	ASSARQGGSTDTQY
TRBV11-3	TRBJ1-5	ASSCNGNQPQH
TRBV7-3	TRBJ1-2	ASSLRDRSVGGYT
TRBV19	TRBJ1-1	ASRGTGNTEAF
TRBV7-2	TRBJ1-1	ASSALGRVSEAF
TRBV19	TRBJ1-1	ASAHLRSRNTEAF
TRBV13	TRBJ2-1	ASSQPGGPLYNEQF
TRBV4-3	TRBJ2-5	ASSQGLEYTQY
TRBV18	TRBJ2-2	ASSPNRGNTGELF
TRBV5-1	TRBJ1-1	ASKVVVDTEAF
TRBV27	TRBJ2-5	ASSLRGETQY
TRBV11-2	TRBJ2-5	ASSFGTGMATQY
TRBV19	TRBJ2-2	ASRTSGGTGELF
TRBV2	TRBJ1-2	ASSDATGGDGYT
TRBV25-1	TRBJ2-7	ASSPQGLKLREQY
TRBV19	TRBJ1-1	ASSREYRVGNTEAF
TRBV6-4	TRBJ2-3	ASSDSPLAWRGPPSTDTQY
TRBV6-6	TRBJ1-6	ASSYDRVPSSPLH
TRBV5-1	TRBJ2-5	ASSSLRGGGAGETQY
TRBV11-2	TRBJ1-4	ASSLEGGWEKLF
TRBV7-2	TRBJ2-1	ASSSQSGGAYNEQF
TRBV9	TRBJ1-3	ASSVEGAGNTIY
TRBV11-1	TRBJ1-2	ASSSDGVDTNYGYT
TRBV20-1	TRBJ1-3	SAQQGNTIY
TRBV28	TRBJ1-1	ASRPGQNTEAF
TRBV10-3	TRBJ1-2	AISGTVSLNYGYT
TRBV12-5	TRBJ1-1	ASGLGQAFQSVAF
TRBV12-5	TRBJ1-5	ASGLVQGQRAYQPQH
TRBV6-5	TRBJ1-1	ASSLDTVMNTEAF
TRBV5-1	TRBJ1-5	ASSLIGDQPQH
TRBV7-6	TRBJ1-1	ASSLVTQGSMNTEAF
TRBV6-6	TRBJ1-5	ASSTTGQDQPQH
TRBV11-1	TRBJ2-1	ASSLRRGNEQF